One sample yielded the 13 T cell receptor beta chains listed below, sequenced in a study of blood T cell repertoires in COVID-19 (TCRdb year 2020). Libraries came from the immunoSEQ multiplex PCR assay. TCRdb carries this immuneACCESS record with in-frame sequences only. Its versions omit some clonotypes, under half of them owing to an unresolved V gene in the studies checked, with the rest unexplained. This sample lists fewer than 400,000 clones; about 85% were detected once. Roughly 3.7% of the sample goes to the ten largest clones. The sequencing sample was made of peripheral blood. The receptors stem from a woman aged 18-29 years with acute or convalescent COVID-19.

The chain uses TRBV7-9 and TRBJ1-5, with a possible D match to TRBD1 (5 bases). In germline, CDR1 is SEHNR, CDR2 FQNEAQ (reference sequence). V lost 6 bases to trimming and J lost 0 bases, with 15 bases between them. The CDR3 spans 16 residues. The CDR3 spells CASSSGGGGSNQPQHF. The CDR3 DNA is TGTGCCAGCAGTTCCGGCGGGGGAGGTAGCAATCAGCCCCAGCATTTT.

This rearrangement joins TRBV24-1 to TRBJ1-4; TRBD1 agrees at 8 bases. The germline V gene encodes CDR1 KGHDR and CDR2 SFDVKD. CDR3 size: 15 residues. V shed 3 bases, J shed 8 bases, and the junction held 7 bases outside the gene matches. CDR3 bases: TGTGCCACCAGTGATGCAGGGGGCGCGGAAGAAAAACTGTTTTTT. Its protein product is CATSDAGGAEEKLFF.

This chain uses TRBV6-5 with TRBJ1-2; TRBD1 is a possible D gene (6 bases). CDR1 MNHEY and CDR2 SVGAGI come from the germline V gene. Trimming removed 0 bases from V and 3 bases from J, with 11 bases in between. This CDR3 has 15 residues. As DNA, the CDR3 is TGTGCCAGCAGTTACTCGACGGGGGGCTACTATGGCTACACCTTC. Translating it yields CASSYSTGGYYGYTF.

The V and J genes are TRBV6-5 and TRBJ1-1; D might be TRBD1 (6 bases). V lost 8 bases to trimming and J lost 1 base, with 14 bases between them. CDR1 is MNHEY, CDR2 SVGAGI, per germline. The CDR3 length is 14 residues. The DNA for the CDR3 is TGTGCCAGCGGCTATAGGGGGGGGAACACTGAAGCTTTCTTT. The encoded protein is CASGYRGGNTEAFF.

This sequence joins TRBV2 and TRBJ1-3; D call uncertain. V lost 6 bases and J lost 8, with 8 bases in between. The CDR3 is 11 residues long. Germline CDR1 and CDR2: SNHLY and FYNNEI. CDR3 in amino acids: CASRTADTIYF. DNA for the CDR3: TGTGCCAGCAGGACCGCGGACACCATATATTTT.

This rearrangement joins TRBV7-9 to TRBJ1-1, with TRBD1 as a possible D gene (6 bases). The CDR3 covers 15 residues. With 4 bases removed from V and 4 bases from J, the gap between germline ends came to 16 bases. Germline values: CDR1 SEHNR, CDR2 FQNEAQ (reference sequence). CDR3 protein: CASSSRGQGTTEAFF. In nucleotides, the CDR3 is TGTGCCAGCAGCTCCAGGGGCCAGGGGACCACTGAAGCTTTCTTT.

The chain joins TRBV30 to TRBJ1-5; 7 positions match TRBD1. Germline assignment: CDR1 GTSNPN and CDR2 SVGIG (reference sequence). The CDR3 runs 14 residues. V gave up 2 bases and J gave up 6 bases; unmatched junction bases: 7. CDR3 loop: CAWSSGAGGQPQHF. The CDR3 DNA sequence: TGTGCCTGGAGTAGTGGGGCAGGGGGTCAGCCCCAGCATTTT.

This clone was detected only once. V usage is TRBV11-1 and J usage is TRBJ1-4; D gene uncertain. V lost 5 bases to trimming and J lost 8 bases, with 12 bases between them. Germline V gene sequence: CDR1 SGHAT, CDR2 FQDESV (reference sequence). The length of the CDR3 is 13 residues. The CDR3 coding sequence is TGTGCCAGCAGCACAACAACGGGGGAAAAACTGTTTTTT. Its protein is CASSTTTGEKLFF.

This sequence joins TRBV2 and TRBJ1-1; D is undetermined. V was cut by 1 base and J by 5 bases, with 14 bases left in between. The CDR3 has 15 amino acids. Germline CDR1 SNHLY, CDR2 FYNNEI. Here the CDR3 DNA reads TGTGCCAGCAGTGAAGGACCGACAACGGGGACTGAAGCTTTCTTT. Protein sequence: CASSEGPTTGTEAFF.

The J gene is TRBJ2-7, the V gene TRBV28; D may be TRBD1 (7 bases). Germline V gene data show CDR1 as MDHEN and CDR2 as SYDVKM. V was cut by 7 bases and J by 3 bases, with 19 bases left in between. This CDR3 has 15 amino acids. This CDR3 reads CASTTNRQGGYEQYF. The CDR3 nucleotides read TGTGCCAGCACCACCAATAGGCAGGGGGGCTACGAGCAGTACTTC. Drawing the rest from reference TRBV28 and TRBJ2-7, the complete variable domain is DVKVTQSSRYLVKRTGEKVFLECVQDMDHENMFWYRQDPGLGLRLIYFSYDVKMKEKGDIPEGYSVSREKKERFSLILESASTNQTSMYLCASTTNRQGGYEQYFGPGTRLTVT.

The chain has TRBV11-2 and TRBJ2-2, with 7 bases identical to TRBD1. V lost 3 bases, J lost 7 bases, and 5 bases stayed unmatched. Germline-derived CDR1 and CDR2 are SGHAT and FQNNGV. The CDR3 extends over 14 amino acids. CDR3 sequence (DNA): TGTGCCAGCAGCTTTGACAGGGCAGGCGGGGAGCTGTTTTTT. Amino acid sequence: CASSFDRAGGELFF.

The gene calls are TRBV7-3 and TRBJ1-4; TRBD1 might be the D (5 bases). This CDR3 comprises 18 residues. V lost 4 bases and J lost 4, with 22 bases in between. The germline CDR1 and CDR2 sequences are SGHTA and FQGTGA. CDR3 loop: CASSSTQGLPRDNEKLFF. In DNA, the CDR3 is TGTGCCAGCAGCTCGACGCAGGGACTACCACGGGATAATGAAAAACTGTTTTTT.

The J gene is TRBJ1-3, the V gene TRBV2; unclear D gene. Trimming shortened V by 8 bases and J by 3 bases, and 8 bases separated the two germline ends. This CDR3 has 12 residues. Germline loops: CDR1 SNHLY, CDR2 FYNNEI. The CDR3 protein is CASLGSGNTIYF. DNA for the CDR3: TGTGCCAGCCTTGGCAGTGGAAACACCATATATTTT.